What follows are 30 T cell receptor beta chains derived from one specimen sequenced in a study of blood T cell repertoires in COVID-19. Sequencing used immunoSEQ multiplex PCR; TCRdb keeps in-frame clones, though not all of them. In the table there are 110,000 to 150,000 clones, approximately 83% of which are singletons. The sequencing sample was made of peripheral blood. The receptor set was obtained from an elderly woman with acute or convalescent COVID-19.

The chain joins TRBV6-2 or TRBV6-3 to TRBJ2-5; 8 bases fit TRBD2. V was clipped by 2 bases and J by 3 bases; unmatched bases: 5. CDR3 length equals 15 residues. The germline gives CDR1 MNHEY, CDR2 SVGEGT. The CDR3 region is CASSYPSGGKETQYF. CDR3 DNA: TGTGCCAGCAGTTACCCTTCGGGGGGGAAAGAGACCCAGTACTTC.

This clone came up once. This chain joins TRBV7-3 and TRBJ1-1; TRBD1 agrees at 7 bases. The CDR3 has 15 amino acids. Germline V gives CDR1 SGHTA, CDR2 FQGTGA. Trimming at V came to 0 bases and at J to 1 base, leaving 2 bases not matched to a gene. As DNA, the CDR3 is TGTGCCAGCAGCTTAACCCCAGGGGGGAACACTGAAGCTTTCTTT. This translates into CASSLTPGGNTEAFF.

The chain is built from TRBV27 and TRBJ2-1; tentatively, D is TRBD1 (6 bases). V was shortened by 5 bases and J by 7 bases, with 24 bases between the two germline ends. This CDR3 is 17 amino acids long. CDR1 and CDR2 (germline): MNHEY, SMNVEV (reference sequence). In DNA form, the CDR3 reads TGTGCCAGCAGTCTTGATCGGACAGCCCTTTTCAGTAATGAGCAGTTCTTC. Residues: CASSLDRTALFSNEQFF.

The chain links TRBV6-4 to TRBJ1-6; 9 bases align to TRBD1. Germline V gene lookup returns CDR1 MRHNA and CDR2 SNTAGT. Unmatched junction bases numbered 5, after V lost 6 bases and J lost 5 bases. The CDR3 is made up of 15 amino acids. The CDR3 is CASSLQGADNSPLHF. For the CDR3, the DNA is TGTGCCAGCAGCTTACAGGGGGCAGATAATTCACCCCTCCACTTT.

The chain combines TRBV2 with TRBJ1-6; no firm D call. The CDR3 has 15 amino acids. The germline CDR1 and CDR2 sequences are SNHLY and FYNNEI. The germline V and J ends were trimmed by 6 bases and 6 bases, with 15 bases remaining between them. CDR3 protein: CASSGMGPINSPLHF. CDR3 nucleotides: TGTGCCAGCAGCGGAATGGGCCCTATTAATTCACCCCTCCACTTT.

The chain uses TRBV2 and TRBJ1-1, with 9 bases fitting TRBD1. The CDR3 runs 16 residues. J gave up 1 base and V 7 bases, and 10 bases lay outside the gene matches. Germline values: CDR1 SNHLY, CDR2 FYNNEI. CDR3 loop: CASTPWTGVSNTEAFF. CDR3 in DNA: TGTGCCAGCACACCCTGGACAGGGGTATCGAACACTGAAGCTTTCTTT.

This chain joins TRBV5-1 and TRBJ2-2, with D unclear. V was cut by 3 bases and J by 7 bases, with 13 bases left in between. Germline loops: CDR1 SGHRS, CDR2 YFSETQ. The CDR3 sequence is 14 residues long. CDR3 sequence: CASSYLGRDGELFF. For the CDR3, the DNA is TGCGCCAGCAGCTATTTGGGCAGAGACGGGGAGCTGTTTTTT.

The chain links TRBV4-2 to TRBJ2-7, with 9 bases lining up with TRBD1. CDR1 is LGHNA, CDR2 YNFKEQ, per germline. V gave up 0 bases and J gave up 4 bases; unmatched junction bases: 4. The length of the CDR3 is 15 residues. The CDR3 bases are TGTGCCAGCAGCCAAGAGGGACAGGGTGTTTACGAGCAGTACTTC. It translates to CASSQEGQGVYEQYF.

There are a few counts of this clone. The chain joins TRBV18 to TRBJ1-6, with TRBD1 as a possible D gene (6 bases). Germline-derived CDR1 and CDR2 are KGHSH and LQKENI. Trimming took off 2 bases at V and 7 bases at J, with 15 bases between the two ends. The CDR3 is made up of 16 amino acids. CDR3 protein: CASSPYGHGTNSPLHF. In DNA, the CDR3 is TGTGCCAGCTCACCATACGGCCACGGGACAAATTCACCCCTCCACTTT.

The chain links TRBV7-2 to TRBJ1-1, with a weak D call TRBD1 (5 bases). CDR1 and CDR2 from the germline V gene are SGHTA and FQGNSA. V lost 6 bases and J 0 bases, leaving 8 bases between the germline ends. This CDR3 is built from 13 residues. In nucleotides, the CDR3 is TGTGCCAGCAGAAAGGGGCTGAACACTGAAGCTTTCTTT. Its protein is CASRKGLNTEAFF.

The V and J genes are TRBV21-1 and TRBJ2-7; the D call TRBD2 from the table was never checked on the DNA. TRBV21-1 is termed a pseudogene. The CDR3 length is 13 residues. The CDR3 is CASSKEEGGEQYF. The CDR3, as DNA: TGTGCCAGCAGCAAAGAAGAGGGCGGAGAGCAGTACTTC.

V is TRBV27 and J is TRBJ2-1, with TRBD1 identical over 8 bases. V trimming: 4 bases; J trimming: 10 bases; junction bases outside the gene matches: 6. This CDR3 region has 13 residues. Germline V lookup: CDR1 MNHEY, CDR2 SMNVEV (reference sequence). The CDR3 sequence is CASSSDRVREQFF. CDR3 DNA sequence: TGTGCCAGCAGTTCGGACAGGGTGAGGGAGCAGTTCTTC.

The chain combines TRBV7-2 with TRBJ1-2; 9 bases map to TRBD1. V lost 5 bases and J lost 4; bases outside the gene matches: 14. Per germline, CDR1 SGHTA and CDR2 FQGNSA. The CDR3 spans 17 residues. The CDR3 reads CASSPSGTGSFGYGYTF. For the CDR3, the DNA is TGTGCCAGCAGCCCCTCCGGGACAGGGTCATTCGGCTATGGCTACACCTTC.

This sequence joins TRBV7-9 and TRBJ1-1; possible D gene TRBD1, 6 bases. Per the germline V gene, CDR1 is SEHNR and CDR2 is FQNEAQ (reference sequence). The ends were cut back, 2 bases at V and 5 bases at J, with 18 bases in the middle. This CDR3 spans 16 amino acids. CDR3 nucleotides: TGTGCCAGCAGCTTATCCTACGAACAGGGTGGGACTGAAGCTTTCTTT. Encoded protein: CASSLSYEQGGTEAFF.

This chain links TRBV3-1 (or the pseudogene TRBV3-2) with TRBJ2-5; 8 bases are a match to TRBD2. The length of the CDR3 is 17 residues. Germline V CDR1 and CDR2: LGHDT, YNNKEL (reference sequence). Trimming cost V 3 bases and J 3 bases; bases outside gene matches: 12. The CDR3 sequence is CASSQWTAGGQKETQYF. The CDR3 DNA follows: TGTGCCAGCAGCCAGTGGACGGCGGGGGGTCAAAAAGAGACCCAGTACTTC.

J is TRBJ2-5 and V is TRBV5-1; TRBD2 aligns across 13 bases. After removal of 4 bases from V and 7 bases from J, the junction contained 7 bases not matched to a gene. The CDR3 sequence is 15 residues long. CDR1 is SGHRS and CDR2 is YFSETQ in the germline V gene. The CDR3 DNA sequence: TGCGCCAGCAGCCCGGGGACTAGCGGGGAGGGGACCCAGTACTTC. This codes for CASSPGTSGEGTQYF.

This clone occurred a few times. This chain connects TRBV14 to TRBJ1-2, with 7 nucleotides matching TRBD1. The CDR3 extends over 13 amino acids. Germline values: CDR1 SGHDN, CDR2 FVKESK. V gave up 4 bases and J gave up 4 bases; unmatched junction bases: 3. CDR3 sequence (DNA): TGTGCCAGCAGCCCAGGGGGGTTCTATGGCTACACCTTC. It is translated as CASSPGGFYGYTF.

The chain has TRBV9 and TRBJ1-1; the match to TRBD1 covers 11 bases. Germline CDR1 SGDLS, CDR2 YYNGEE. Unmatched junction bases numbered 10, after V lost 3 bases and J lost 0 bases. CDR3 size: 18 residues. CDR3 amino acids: CASSARDRGTWMNTEAFF. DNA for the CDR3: TGTGCCAGCAGCGCTCGGGACAGGGGGACCTGGATGAACACTGAAGCTTTCTTT.

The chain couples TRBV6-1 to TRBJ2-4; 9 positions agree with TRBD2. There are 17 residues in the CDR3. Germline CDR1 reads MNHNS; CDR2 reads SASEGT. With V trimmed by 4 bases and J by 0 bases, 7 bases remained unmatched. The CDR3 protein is CASSAMRGGLAKNIQYF. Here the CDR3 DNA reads TGTGCCAGCAGTGCTATGCGGGGGGGTCTAGCCAAAAACATTCAGTACTTC.

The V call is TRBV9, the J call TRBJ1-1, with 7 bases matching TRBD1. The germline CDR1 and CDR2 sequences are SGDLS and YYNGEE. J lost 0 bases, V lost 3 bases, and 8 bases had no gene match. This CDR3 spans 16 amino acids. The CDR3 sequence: CASSGGWDSVNTEAFF. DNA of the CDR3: TGTGCCAGCAGCGGTGGGTGGGACAGCGTGAACACTGAAGCTTTCTTT.

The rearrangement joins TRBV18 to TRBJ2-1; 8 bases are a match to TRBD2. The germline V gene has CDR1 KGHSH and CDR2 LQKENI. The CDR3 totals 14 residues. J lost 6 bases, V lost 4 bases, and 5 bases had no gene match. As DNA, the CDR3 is TGTGCCAGCTCACTTGGACTAGCCCCCAATGAGCAGTTCTTC. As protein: CASSLGLAPNEQFF. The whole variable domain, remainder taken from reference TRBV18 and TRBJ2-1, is NAGVMQNPRHLVRRRGQEARLRCSPMKGHSHVYWYRQLPEEGLKFMVYLQKENIIDESGMPKERFSAEFPKEGPSILRIQQVVRGDSAAYFCASSLGLAPNEQFFGPGTRLTVL.

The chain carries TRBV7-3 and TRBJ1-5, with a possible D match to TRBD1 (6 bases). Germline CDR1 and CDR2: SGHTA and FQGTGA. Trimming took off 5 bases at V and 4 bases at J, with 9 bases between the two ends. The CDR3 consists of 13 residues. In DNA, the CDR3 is TGTGCCAGCAGCACAACAGGGAATCAGCCCCAGCATTTT. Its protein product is CASSTTGNQPQHF.

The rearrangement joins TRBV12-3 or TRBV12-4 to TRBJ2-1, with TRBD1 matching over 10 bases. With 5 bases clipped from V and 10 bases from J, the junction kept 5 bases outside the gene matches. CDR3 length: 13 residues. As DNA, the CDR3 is TGTGCCAGCAGTACAACGACAGGGGGCGAGCAGTTCTTC. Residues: CASSTTTGGEQFF.

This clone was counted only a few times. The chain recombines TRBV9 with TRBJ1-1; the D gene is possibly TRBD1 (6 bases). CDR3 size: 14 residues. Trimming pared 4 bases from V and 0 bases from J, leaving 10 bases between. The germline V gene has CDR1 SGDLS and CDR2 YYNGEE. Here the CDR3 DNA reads TGTGCCAGCAGCCAAGGACAGCTGAACACTGAAGCTTTCTTT. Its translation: CASSQGQLNTEAFF.

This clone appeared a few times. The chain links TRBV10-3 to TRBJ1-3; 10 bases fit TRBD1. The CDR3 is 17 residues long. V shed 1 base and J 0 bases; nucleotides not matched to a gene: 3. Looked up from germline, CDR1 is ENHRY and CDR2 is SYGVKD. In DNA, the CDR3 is TGTGCCATCAGTGAGTACGGGACAGGGGTCTCTGGAAACACCATATATTTT. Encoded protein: CAISEYGTGVSGNTIYF.

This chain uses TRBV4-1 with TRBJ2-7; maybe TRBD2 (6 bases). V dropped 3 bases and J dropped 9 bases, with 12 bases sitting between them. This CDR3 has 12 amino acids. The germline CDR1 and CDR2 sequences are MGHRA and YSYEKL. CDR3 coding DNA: TGCGCCAGCAGCCACCTAGGGGACTTGCAGTACTTC. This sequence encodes CASSHLGDLQYF.

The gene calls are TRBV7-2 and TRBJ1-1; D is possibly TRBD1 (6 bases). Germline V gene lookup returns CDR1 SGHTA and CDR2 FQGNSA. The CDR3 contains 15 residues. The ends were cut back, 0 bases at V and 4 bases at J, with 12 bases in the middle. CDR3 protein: CASSLASRGGTEAFF. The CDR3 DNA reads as TGTGCCAGCAGCTTAGCAAGTAGGGGGGGCACTGAAGCTTTCTTT.

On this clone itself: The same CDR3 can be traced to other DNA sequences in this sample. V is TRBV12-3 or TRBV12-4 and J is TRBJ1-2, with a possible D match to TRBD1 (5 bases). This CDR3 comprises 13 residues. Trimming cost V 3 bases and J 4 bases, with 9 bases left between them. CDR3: CASSFQGSYGYTF. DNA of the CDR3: TGTGCCAGCAGTTTTCAGGGTTCCTATGGCTACACCTTC.

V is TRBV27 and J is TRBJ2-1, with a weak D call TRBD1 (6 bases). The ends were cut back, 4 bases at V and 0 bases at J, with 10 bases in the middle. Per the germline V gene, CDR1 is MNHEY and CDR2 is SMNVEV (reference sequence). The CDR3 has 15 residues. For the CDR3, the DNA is TGTGCCAGCAGTTGGGGGCAGAGCTCCTACAATGAGCAGTTCTTC. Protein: CASSWGQSSYNEQFF.

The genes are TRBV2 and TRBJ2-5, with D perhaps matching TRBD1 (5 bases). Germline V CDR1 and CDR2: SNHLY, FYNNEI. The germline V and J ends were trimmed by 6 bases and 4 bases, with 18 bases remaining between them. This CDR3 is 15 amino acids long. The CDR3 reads CASRIRTRVGETQYF. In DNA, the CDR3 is TGTGCCAGCAGAATCAGGACACGTGTGGGAGAGACCCAGTACTTC.